This T cell receptor beta chain was recovered during a study of T cell changes during pregnancy in multiple sclerosis. V lost 2 bases to trimming and J lost 5 bases, with 16 bases between them. From germline, CDR1 is LNHNV and CDR2 YYDKDF (reference sequence). The CDR3 contains 15 residues. Profiled with immunoSEQ multiplex PCR; TCRdb holds only in-frame clones, not every one. The sample has roughly 90,000 clones, more than 85% seen once; the top ten hold approximately 0.97%. The TCR originated in a female donor with multiple sclerosis, enrolled in a pregnancy study. The starting material was peripheral blood, obtained before pregnancy. The chain has TRBV15 and TRBJ2-7; tentative D call: TRBD1 (6 bases). CDR3 residues: CATSRPTLTGNEQYF. DNA of the CDR3: TGTGCCACCAGCAGACCTACCCTGACAGGCAACGAGCAGTACTTC.